This TCR beta chain emerged from a study of T cells expressing NK-cell markers (TCRdb year 2020). A note on the overall study: In sorted CD3+CD56+NKG2C+, CD3+CD56+NKG2C- and CD3+CD56-NKG2C+ T-cell subsets from several donors, TCR beta-chain repertoires were profiled. Randomly selected healthy volunteers, three men and five women, were used as the eight sequenced donors. Libraries were sequenced as 2 x 150 bp reads on Illumina HiSeq 2000/2500, MiSeq or NextSeq. Of the eight sequenced donors, seven were found to be HCMV-seropositive and one was found to be HCMV-seronegative. General conclusions and limits of the study: In over 5 donors, the dominant CD3+CD56+NKG2C+ clonotypes were among the top 10 CD8+ clonotypes and accounted for roughly 1.0-7.5% of CD8+ T cells. Those dominant clonotypes were again the most abundant among CD3+CD56-NKG2C+ cells in a few donors, at about 25-60.1%. It remained unclear whether the expanded NKG2C-expressing T cell clones were specific for HCMV antigens.

Of note for this clonotype: The antigen it recognizes is unknown.

A commercial ELISA kit detecting HCMV-specific IgG in serum was used to determine HCMV serostatus. Peripheral blood mononuclear cells were isolated from blood by Ficoll density gradient centrifugation. The sequencer was an Illumina HiSeq 2000. TCR beta cDNA libraries were prepared using 5'RACE template switching, which introduced a universal primer site and unique molecular identifiers. Synthesis of cDNA was primed from the TCR beta constant segment and was followed by two consecutive PCR amplification steps. Per the authors' processing: Reads were demultiplexed and grouped by UMI with MIGEC, and clonotypes were assembled and quantified with MiTCR. To exclude erroneous sequences, any TCR cDNA sequence not supported by at least two reads was discarded. The tcR package was used for downstream repertoire analysis, and clonotypes were matched across fractions by CDR3 nucleotide sequence plus V segment. VDJmatch was used to annotate antigen specificity against VDJdb, with one amino acid substitution in CDR3 permitted. TCRdb reprocessed the reads; each CDR3 protein sequence makes one entry, and DNA is unavailable. The V and J calls come from TCRdb's annotation, not from the publication. The sample's clone listing holds roughly 430,000 distinct CDR3 sequences. 7.3% of the sample lies in the top ten.

The specimen sequenced was blood T cells: a sorted CD56 or NKG2C T cell subset, CD4+ or CD8+ T cells, or bulk PBMC T cells (not recorded which). The sequence derives from a woman aged 18 to 75 in good health.

The CDR3 has the sequence CASSWTQDIYNEQFF. The rearrangement combines TRBV7-2 with TRBJ2-1; the D call of TRBD1 rests on TCRdb alone, since no DNA is present to check it. The CDR3 runs 15 residues from the cysteine to the phenylalanine. Nucleotide data are not available. In the germline V gene, CDR1 corresponds to SGHTA and CDR2 to FQGNSA.